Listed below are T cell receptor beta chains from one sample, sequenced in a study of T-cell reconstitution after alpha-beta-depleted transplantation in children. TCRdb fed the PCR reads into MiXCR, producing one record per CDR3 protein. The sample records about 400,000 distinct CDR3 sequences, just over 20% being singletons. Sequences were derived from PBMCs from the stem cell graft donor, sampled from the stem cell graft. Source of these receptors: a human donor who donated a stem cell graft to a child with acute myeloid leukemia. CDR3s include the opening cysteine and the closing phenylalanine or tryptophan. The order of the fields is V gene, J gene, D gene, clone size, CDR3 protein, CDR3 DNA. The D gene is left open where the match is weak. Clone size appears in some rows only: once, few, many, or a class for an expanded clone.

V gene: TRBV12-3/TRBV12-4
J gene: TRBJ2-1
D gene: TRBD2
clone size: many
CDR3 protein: CASSFGHWTSEEDEQFF
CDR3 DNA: TGTGCCAGCAGTTTCGGTCATTGGACTAGCGAAGAGGATGAGCAGTTCTTC

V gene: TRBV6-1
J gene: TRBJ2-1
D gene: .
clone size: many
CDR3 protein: CASSSRLRPGGGEQFF
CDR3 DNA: TGTGCCAGCAGCTCCAGACTCCGGCCCGGAGGTGGTGAGCAGTTCTTC

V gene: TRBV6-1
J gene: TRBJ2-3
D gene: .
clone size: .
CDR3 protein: CASSPTRGPDTQYF
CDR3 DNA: TGTGCCAGCAGTCCGACTAGGGGCCCAGATACGCAGTATTTT

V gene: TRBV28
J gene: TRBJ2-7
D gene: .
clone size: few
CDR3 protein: CASSRIRGPAYEQYF
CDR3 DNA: TGTGCCAGCAGTCGCATAAGGGGACCCGCCTACGAGCAGTACTTC

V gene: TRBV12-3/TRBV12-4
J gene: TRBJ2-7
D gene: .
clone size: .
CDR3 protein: CASSFRAHSYEQYF
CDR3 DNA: TGTGCCAGCAGTTTCAGGGCACATTCCTACGAGCAGTACTTC

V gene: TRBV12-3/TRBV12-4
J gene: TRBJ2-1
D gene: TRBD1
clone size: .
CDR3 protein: CASSYALWDRGSINEQFF
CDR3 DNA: TGTGCCAGCAGTTATGCCCTCTGGGACAGGGGATCTATCAATGAGCAGTTCTTC

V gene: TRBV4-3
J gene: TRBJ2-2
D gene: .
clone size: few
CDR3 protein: CASSQGSEVLTGELFF
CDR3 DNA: TGCGCCAGCAGCCAAGGGTCCGAAGTTTTGACCGGGGAGCTGTTTTTT

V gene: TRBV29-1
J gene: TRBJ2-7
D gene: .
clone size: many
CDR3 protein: CSVFWTRNPYEQYF
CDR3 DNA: TGCAGCGTTTTTTGGACACGTAATCCCTACGAGCAGTACTTC

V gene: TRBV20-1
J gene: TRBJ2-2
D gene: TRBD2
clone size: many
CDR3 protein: CSAPIAGGTGELFF
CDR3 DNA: TGCAGTGCTCCTATAGCGGGAGGCACCGGGGAGCTGTTTTTT

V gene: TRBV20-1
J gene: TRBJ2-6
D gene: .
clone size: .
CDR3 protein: CSANGPGANVLTF
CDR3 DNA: TGCAGTGCTAATGGGCCTGGGGCCAACGTCCTGACTTTC

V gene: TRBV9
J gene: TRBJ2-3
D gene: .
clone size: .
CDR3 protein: CASSVEGGPSTDTQYF
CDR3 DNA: TGTGCCAGCAGCGTAGAGGGCGGACCGAGCACAGATACGCAGTATTTT

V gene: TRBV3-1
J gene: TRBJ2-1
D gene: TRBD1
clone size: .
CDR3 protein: CASSHPPGTGDLGDSYNEQFF
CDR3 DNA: TGTGCCAGCAGCCACCCTCCCGGGACAGGGGACCTAGGGGACTCCTACAATGAGCAGTTCTTC

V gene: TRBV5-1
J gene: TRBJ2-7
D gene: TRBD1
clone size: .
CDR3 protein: CASSAQGPYEQYF
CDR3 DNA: TGCGCCAGCAGTGCACAGGGGCCCTACGAGCAGTACTTC

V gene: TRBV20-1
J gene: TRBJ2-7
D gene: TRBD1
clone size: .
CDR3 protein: CCARAGTGPSYEQYF
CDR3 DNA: TGCTGTGCTAGAGCCGGGACAGGACCATCCTACGAGCAGTACTTC

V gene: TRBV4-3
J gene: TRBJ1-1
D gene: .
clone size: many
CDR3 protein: CASSQDRAGSAEAFF
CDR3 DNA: TGCGCCAGCAGCCAAGATCGGGCGGGTAGCGCTGAAGCTTTCTTT

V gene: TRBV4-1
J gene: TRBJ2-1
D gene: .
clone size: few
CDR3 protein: CASSQVHGGAGGTEQFF
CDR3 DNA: TGCGCCAGCAGCCAAGTACACGGGGGGGCAGGGGGCACTGAGCAGTTCTTC

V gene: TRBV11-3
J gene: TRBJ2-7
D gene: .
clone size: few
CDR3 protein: CASSLVQHEQYF
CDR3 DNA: TGTGCCAGCAGCTTAGTACAGCACGAGCAGTACTTC

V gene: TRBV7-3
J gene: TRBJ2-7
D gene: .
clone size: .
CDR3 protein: CASSLGLSQAGYEQYF
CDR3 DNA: TGTGCCAGCAGCTTAGGGCTATCTCAGGCAGGATACGAGCAGTACTTC

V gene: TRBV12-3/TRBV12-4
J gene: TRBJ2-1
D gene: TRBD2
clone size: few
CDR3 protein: CASSTTASGSLGFF
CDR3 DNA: TGTGCCAGCAGTACGACGGCTAGCGGGAGCCTGGGGTTCTTC

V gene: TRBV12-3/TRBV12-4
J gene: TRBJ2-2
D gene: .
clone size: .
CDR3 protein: CASSVPGGPGELFF
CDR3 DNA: TGTGCCAGCAGTGTACCGGGTGGCCCCGGGGAGCTGTTTTTT

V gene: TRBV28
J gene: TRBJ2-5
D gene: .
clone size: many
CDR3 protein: CASSSLQGEVETQYF
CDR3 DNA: TGTGCCAGCAGTTCACTTCAGGGGGAGGTAGAGACCCAGTACTTC

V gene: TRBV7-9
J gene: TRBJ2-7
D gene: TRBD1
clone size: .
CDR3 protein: CASSLDRGQSEQYF
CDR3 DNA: TGTGCCAGCAGCCTGGACAGGGGGCAAAGCGAGCAGTACTTC

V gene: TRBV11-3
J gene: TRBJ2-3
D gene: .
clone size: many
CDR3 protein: CASSLFTSTDTQYF
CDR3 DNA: TGTGCCAGCAGCTTATTTACTAGCACAGATACGCAGTATTTT

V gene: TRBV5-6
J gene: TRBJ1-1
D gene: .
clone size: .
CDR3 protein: CASSFWVRAAMNTEAFF
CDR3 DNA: TGTGCCAGCAGCTTTTGGGTCAGGGCAGCCATGAACACTGAAGCTTTCTTT

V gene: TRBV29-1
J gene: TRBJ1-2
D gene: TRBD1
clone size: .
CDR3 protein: CSVENFGQGAGGYTF
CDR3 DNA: TGCAGCGTTGAGAACTTCGGACAGGGCGCGGGAGGCTACACCTTC

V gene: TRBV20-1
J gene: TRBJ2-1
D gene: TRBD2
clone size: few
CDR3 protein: CSASGWTSVDNEQFF
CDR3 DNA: TGCAGTGCTAGTGGTTGGACTAGCGTAGACAATGAGCAGTTCTTC

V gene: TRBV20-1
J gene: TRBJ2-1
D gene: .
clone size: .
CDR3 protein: CSARVYRRASNEQFF
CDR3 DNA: TGCAGTGCTAGAGTTTATAGGAGGGCCTCAAATGAGCAGTTCTTC

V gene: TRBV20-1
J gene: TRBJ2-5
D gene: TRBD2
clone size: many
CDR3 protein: CSARDYTSGFSETQYF
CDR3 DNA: TGCAGTGCTAGAGATTACACTAGCGGATTCTCAGAGACCCAGTACTTC

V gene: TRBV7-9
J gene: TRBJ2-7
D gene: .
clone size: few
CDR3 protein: CASESSVREQYF
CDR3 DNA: TGTGCCAGCGAATCTAGCGTTCGCGAGCAGTACTTC

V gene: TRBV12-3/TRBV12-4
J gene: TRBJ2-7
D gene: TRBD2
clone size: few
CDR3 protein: CASSFPQLAAVRF
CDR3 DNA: TGTGCCAGCAGTTTCCCCCAACTAGCGGCGGTCCGGTTC

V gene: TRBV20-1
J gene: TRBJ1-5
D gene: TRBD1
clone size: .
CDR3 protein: CSASHGQAGSNQPQHF
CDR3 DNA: TGCAGTGCTTCTCACGGACAGGCGGGGAGCAATCAGCCCCAGCATTTT

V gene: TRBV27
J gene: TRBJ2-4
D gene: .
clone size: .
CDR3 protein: CASSPDSAKNIQYF
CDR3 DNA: TGTGCCAGCAGTCCGGACTCAGCCAAAAACATTCAGTACTTC

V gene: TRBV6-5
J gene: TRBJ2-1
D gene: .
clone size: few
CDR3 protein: CASTKWGYNEQFF
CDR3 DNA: TGTGCCAGCACCAAATGGGGGTACAATGAGCAGTTCTTC

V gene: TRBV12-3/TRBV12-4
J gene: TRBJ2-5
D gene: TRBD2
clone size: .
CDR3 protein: CASRGLAGLEETQYF
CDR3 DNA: TGTGCCAGCAGGGGACTAGCGGGATTGGAGGAGACCCAGTACTTC

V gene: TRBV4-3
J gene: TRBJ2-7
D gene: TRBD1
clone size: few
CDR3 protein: CASSQEQGGSYEQYF
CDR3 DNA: TGCGCCAGCAGCCAAGAACAGGGGGGTTCCTACGAGCAGTACTTC

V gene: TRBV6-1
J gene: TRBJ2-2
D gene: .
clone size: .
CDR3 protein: CATILRGPGTGELFF
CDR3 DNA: TGTGCCACCATCCTCCGAGGGCCGGGCACCGGGGAGCTGTTTTTT

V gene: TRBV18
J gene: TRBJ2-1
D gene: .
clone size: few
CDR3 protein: CASSPPRREGEQFF
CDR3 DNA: TGTGCCAGCTCACCACCGCGGCGGGAAGGAGAGCAGTTCTTC

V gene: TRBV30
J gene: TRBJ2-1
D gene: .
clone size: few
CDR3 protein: CAWSDGGAYNEQFF
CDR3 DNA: TGTGCCTGGAGTGACGGCGGGGCTTACAATGAGCAGTTCTTC

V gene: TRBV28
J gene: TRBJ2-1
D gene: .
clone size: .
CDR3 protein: CASSQGGLVNNEQFF
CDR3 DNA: TGTGCCAGCAGTCAAGGGGGGTTAGTCAACAATGAGCAGTTCTTC

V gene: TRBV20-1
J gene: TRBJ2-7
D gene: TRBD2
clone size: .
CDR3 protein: CSASGGADEQYF
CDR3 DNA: TGCAGTGCTAGCGGGGGGGCAGACGAGCAGTACTTC

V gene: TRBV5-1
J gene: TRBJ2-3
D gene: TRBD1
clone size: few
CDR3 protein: CASSSPGQGTDTQYF
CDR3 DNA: TGCGCCAGCAGCTCTCCGGGACAGGGCACAGATACGCAGTATTTT

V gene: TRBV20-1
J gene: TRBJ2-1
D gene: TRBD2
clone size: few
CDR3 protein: CSANQAGSSYNEQFF
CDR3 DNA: TGCAGTGCTAACCAAGCGGGGAGCTCCTACAATGAGCAGTTCTTC